This T cell receptor beta chain appears in the sequencing data of a study of cytomegalovirus exposure and HLA in healthy donors. Study context: The approximately 120 validation repertoires, a later analysis reported, used the same platform as the 650 to 800 repertoires from the first cohort.

Profiling relied on immunoSEQ multiplex PCR, and the TCRdb table lists in-frame clones only, not all of them. The table includes roughly 110,000 clones, 88% detected once. The receptor was derived from a woman between 18 and 29 years old in good health and CMV-seropositive. The sequencing input was PBMCs.

The CDR3 protein is CASSQFGSGGTSTDTQYF. As DNA, the CDR3 is TGCGCCAGCAGCCAGTTTGGGAGCGGGGGGACTAGCACAGATACGCAGTATTTT. The V call is TRBV4-1, the J call TRBJ2-3, with TRBD2 matching 9 bases. Germline CDR1 MGHRA, CDR2 YSYEKL. The CDR3 loop spans 18 amino acids. V dropped 3 bases and J dropped 0; count of bases not matched to a gene: 10.